The clone carrying this TCR beta chain was observed a handful of times. No antigen is known for it. The data are from a study of early T cells in non-severe SARS-CoV-2 infection. Study information: Sequencing used unsorted whole-blood bulk RNA, so chains lack pairing. General study results and limits: The study's VDJdb matching favored anti-spike CD8 responses and missed private and CD4 specificities.

The CDR3 is made up of 13 amino acids. V lost 3 bases and J 3 bases, leaving 9 bases between the germline ends. Individual cDNA molecules received unique molecular identifiers. TCRdb recomputed calls from the 5' RACE reads with MiXCR, one row per CDR3 protein. The data show approximately 58,000 distinct CDR3 sequences, with around 12% seen just once and about 2.4% held by the top ten. Sequencing used whole blood, obtained at baseline. The J gene is TRBJ2-7, the V gene TRBV12-3 or TRBV12-4; a possible D gene is TRBD1 (6 bases). The TCR comes from an adult who was a healthcare worker with PCR-confirmed SARS-CoV-2 infection or an uninfected control (not recorded which). CDR3: CASSFGQLYEQYF. CDR3 DNA sequence: TGTGCCAGCAGTTTCGGACAGCTCTACGAGCAGTACTTC.